A single sample is the source of the 26 T cell receptor beta chains below, sequenced in a study of tumor-infiltrating lymphocytes in primary liver carcinoma. With a constant-region primer, TCR beta cDNA was made from 500 ng of total RNA. For TCR beta, libraries were produced by three nested multiplex PCR rounds using slightly modified ARM-PCR. The two initial PCR rounds, nine to eleven cycles each, used TRBV1-TRBV30 forward and C-beta reverse primers. MiXCR, applied by TCRdb to the multiplex PCR reads, yields one record per CDR3 protein. The table records fewer than 250,000 distinct CDR3 sequences, over 80% of them present only once. Extraction of RNA together with DNA used about 18-31 mg of unsorted bulk tissue. Sequencing was carried out using tumor tissue from primary liver carcinoma. These receptors originate from a man aged 40-55 years with primary liver carcinoma and hepatitis B virus infection.

This clonotype showed up just a few times. The chain combines TRBV5-6 with TRBJ1-1; D not resolved. V lost 6 bases, J lost 3 bases, and 15 bases lay in between. The germline CDR1 and CDR2 sequences are SGHDT and YYEEEE. CDR3 length: 14 residues. CDR3 loop: CASTSTGRDTEAFF. DNA of the CDR3: TGTGCCAGCACCTCGACGGGTAGGGACACTGAAGCTTTCTTT.

This clonotype is categorized as medium-sized. V usage is TRBV14 and J usage is TRBJ1-6; perhaps TRBD1 as D (6 bases). CDR1 and CDR2 (germline): SGHDN, FVKESK. Deletions cut 3 bases from V and 7 bases from J, with 10 bases between. The CDR3 spans 14 residues. CDR3 coding DNA: TGTGCCAGCAGCCACTCAGGGGAAAATTCACCCCTCCACTTT. Amino acid sequence: CASSHSGENSPLHF.

Turning to this clonotype: An end of the junction differs from the germline gene, which may be a read error. The rearrangement links TRBV14 to TRBJ1-1, with 8 bases identical to TRBD1. The CDR3 contains 13 residues. CDR1 and CDR2 from the germline V gene are SGHDN and FVKESK. The CDR3 coding sequence is TGTGCCAGCAGCCAAGGACAGGGGAAAGAAGCTCTCTTT. Translation: CASSQGQGKEALF.

Remarks on this clonotype: The conserved final phenylalanine or tryptophan is absent from the CDR3, which likely points to a read error. The V and J genes are TRBV5-1 and TRBJ2-7; perhaps TRBD2 as D (6 bases). V was clipped by 4 bases and J by 6 bases, with 20 bases between them. The CDR3 runs 15 residues. Per the germline V gene, CDR1 is SGHRS and CDR2 is YFSETQ. DNA of the CDR3: TGCGCCAGCAGCCGTTGGGGAGGTGACCAGATCGAGCAGTACCTC. Its translation is CASSRWGGDQIEQYL.

Details on this clonotype: This could be a read error, since a much larger clone is one nucleotide away. CDR3 sequence: CATSDSGRTQETQYF. In DNA, the CDR3 is TGTGCCACCAGTGATAGCGGGAGGACTCAAGAGACCCAGTACTTC. The chain carries TRBV24-1 and TRBJ2-5; TRBD2 matches 9 bases. With V trimmed by 3 bases and J by 2 bases, 3 bases remained unmatched. The CDR3 is made up of 15 amino acids. Germline values: CDR1 KGHDR, CDR2 SFDVKD.

Points on this clonotype: At one of its ends the junction is not consistent with the germline gene, which may arise from a read error. CDR3 sequence (DNA): TGCGCCAGCGGCTCCTGGGATAGGGGAAGGAATTCACCCTTCCACTTT. Residues: CASGSWDRGRNSPFHF. The gene calls are TRBV4-3 and TRBJ1-6, with D possibly being TRBD1 (5 bases). The CDR3 spans 16 residues. Germline V lookup: CDR1 LGHNA, CDR2 YSLEER.

On this clonotype itself: Since no conserved phenylalanine or tryptophan closes the CDR3, a read error is the likely cause. The chain combines TRBV5-1 with TRBJ2-3; no definite D call. CDR1 is SGHRS and CDR2 is YFSETQ in the germline V gene. With 0 bases removed from V and 0 bases from J, the gap between germline ends came to 8 bases. CDR3 length: 15 residues. CDR3: CASSLVSASTDTQYC. For the CDR3, the DNA is TGCGCCAGCAGCTTGGTCAGCGCCAGCACAGATACGCAGTATTGT.

As regards this clonotype: The junction and the germline gene differ at one end; a read error may be behind it. The rearrangement links TRBV29-1 to TRBJ2-7; D ambiguous. The CDR3 runs to 12 residues. Germline V gives CDR1 SQVTM, CDR2 ANQGSEA. The CDR3 is CSAGWDNHDQYF. In nucleotides, the CDR3 is TGCAGCGCGGGTTGGGATAATCACGACCAGTACTTT.

A note on this clonotype: Likely a read error: the CDR3 ends without its conserved phenylalanine or tryptophan. The rearrangement links TRBV4-3 to TRBJ2-3; D gene uncertain. Per the germline V gene, CDR1 is LGHNA and CDR2 is YSLEER. The CDR3 loop spans 14 amino acids. CDR3 nucleotide sequence: TGTGCCAGTAGCCAACGGGCTTTCACAGATACGCAGTATTAT. This translates into CASSQRAFTDTQYY.

Worth noting for this clonotype: Likely a read error: the CDR3 ends without its conserved phenylalanine or tryptophan. No DNA is shown, since the ends of the CDR3 on it are uncertain; the CDR3 is the one TCRdb lists. CDR3 loop: CASSYSLRGQLY. V and J are TRBV6-2 or TRBV6-3 and TRBJ2-1. With termini counted, the CDR3 has 12 amino acids. The germline CDR1 and CDR2 sequences are MNHEY and SVGEGT.

This clonotype was counted only a few times. Possible read error: a much larger clone is one base away. The rearrangement joins TRBV14 to TRBJ1-1; 7 nucleotides line up with TRBD1. The CDR3 is 14 residues long. V trimming: 4 bases; J trimming: 12 bases; junction bases outside the gene matches: 14. Germline V gene data show CDR1 as SGHDN and CDR2 as FVKESK. CDR3 in DNA: TGTGCCAGCAGCCCTTCGGACAGGTTGGATGCGACTTTCTTT. Translation gives CASSPSDRLDATFF.

The table lists this clonotype with a few counts. This may arise from a read error, as a much more abundant clone is one base away. The rearrangement joins TRBV6-5 to TRBJ2-4; 8 nucleotides align to TRBD2. The CDR3 contains 12 residues. Germline values: CDR1 MNHEY, CDR2 SVGAGI. In DNA form, the CDR3 reads TGTACCAGCACTAGCGGAGGGGACATTCAGTACTTC. It codes for CTSTSGGDIQYF.

This chain connects TRBV7-3 to TRBJ2-1; D remains unclear. Trimming removed 2 bases at V and 10 bases at J, with 12 bases between. Per the germline V gene, CDR1 is SGHTA and CDR2 is FQGTGA. The CDR3 has 13 amino acids. The CDR3 DNA follows: TGTGCCAGCAGCTTACGGGTCGTCGGCGAGCAGTTCTTC. This sequence encodes CASSLRVVGEQFF.

A remark on this clonotype: Since no conserved phenylalanine or tryptophan closes the CDR3, a read error is the likely cause. This chain links TRBV29-1 with TRBJ2-2, with 9 bases lining up with TRBD2. CDR1 SQVTM and CDR2 ANQGSEA come from the germline V gene. The CDR3 covers 15 residues. CDR3 amino acids: CSVGTSAVNTGELFI. For the CDR3, the DNA is TGCAGCGTTGGGACTAGCGCGGTGAACACCGGGGAACTGTTTATT.

The count of this clonotype is one. The CDR3 region is CANGRTLVSPLHF. The CDR3 bases are TGTGCCAACGGCCGGACACTAGTTTCACCCCTCCACTTT. This chain connects TRBV11-1 to TRBJ1-6; a possible D gene is TRBD1 (5 bases). Trimming pared 10 bases from V and 9 bases from J, leaving 16 bases between. The CDR3 consists of 13 residues. CDR1 SGHAT and CDR2 FQDESV come from the germline V gene (reference sequence). Drawing the rest from reference TRBV11-1 and TRBJ1-6, the complete variable domain is EAEVAQSPRYKITEKSQAVAFWCDPISGHATLYWYRQILGQGPELLVQFQDESVVDDSQLPKDRFSAERLKGVDSTLKIQPAELGDSAMYLCANGRTLVSPLHFGNGTRLTVT.

Concerning this clonotype: A junction boundary mismatches the germline segment, possibly from a read error. V gene TRBV11-2 combines with J gene TRBJ1-2; 9 nucleotides line up with TRBD1. Per the germline V gene, CDR1 is SGHAT and CDR2 is FQNNGV. The CDR3 totals 13 residues. The CDR3 coding sequence is TGTCCCAGCAGCTTGGACAGGGGCTTTGGCTACACTTTC. Translation gives CPSSLDRGFGYTF.

On this clonotype: This may be a read error, as it is one base from a much larger clone. J is TRBJ2-5 and V is TRBV30; TRBD2 matches 7 bases. This CDR3 is built from 12 residues. The V gene's germline CDR1 is GTSNPN and CDR2 SVGIG (reference sequence). DNA of the CDR3: TGTGCCTGGAGTCTCATGGGGGGGACCCTGTACTTC. This translates into CAWSLMGGTLYF.

A word on this clonotype: The conserved phenylalanine or tryptophan is not found at the CDR3 terminus, so this likely reflects a read error. This rearrangement joins TRBV29-1 to TRBJ1-5; TRBD1 matches at 7 bases. The CDR3 sequence is 13 residues long. With V trimmed by 5 bases and J by 6 bases, 7 bases remained unmatched. Germline lookup yields CDR1 SQVTM and CDR2 ANQGSEA. This CDR3 is CSVMGQSSQPQHL. DNA of the CDR3: TGCAGCGTTATGGGACAGTCTAGTCAGCCCCAGCATCTT.

With regard to this clonotype: Without the conserved terminal phenylalanine or tryptophan, this CDR3 likely stems from a read error. The V gene is TRBV12-3 or TRBV12-4, the J gene TRBJ1-5; tentatively, D is TRBD1 (5 bases). The V end was cut by 8 bases, the J end by 6 bases, with 14 bases between. The CDR3 has 13 residues. CDR3 bases: TGTGCCAGCCAGGGTTCGGAGGCTCAGCCCCAGCATTTG. Translating it yields CASQGSEAQPQHL.

Concerning this clonotype itself: In this CDR3 the conserved last residue, phenylalanine or tryptophan, is missing, so a read error is likely. The V gene is TRBV11-1, the J gene TRBJ2-4, with 11 bases identical to TRBD2. This CDR3 region has 17 residues. V was pared by 3 bases and J by 3 bases, with 7 bases of the junction left unmatched. Germline V lookup: CDR1 SGHAT, CDR2 FQDESV (reference sequence). For the CDR3, the DNA is TGTGCCAGCAGCTTTTCCGGGACTAGCGGCATCAAAAACATTCAGTACTCC. It translates to CASSFSGTSGIKNIQYS.

In regard to this clonotype: One end of the junction is discordant with germline, which a read error may explain. The J gene is TRBJ2-3, the V gene TRBV6-1, with D tentatively TRBD2 (6 bases). In germline, CDR1 is MNHNS, CDR2 SASEGT. The CDR3 covers 16 residues. CDR3 bases: TGTGCCAGTACCGCCCAGCGGGCGGCTAGCACAGATACGCGGTATTTT. Translating it yields CASTAQRAASTDTRYF.

To note about this clonotype: As the CDR3 is not closed by the conserved phenylalanine or tryptophan, this likely results from a read error. This chain connects TRBV30 to TRBJ1-5; D unresolved. The germline V gene encodes CDR1 GTSNPN and CDR2 SVGIG (reference sequence). CDR3 length: 13 residues. The V end lost 2 bases, the J end lost 2 bases, and 7 bases lay between the germline ends. CDR3 nucleotide sequence: TGTGCCTGGAGTCCTGGGGGCAATCAGCCCCAGCATTGT. Protein product: CAWSPGGNQPQHC.

The rearrangement links TRBV6-1 to TRBJ2-4; 9 bases map to TRBD1. The length of the CDR3 is 15 residues. J gave up 3 bases and V 4 bases, and 4 bases lay outside the gene matches. The V gene's germline CDR1 is MNHNS and CDR2 SASEGT. Here the CDR3 reads CASSGTGEGKNIQYF. As DNA, the CDR3 is TGTGCCAGCAGTGGGACAGGGGAGGGCAAAAACATTCAGTACTTC.

A note on this clonotype: Germline is not matched at one junction end, which may reflect a read error. The V and J genes are TRBV5-4 and TRBJ2-1; D is perhaps TRBD1 (5 bases). CDR3 size: 15 residues. Germline V gives CDR1 SGHNT, CDR2 YYREEE (reference sequence). Written as DNA, the CDR3 is TGTGCCAGCAAGTTGGCCGGGCAGGGTAACAATGAGCAGTTATTC. This translates into CASKLAGQGNNEQLF.

This clonotype was seen just once. One end of the junction fails to match germline, which may point to a read error. The rearrangement joins TRBV29-1 to TRBJ2-5; D gene unclear. This CDR3 spans 11 amino acids. CDR1 SQVTM and CDR2 ANQGSEA come from the germline V gene. CDR3 amino acids: CSAEVAQIQYF. The CDR3 DNA is TGCAGCGCTGAAGTAGCCCAGATCCAGTACTTC.

This clonotype was observed once. A much larger clone sits a single nucleotide away, making a read error possible. The rearrangement joins TRBV30 to TRBJ1-4; no clear D. Germline V gene data show CDR1 as GTSNPN and CDR2 as SVGIG (reference sequence). This CDR3 has 13 residues. V lost 3 bases and J 5 bases, leaving 10 bases between the germline ends. The CDR3 sequence is CAWSRFRNEKLFF. CDR3 nucleotides: TGTGCCTGGAGCCGGTTCCGGAATGAAAAACTGTTTTTT.